This TCR beta chain comes out of a study of shared clonotypes between healthy human individuals. CD8 cells classed as naive were CD45RO-negative and positively selected for CCR7, excluding terminally differentiated effector memory CD45RA+ cells. The assay ran at deep level. Original handling: From ImmunoSEQ came sequences covering only the junction and carrying no quality scores, so filtering differed. TCRdb's copy holds only in-frame clones and misses some; the assay was immunoSEQ multiplex PCR. The DNA gave D and trimming, while V, J and clone size come from that table. In the table there are roughly 890,000 clones, around 92% of which are singletons. The ends were cut back, 5 bases at V and 7 bases at J, with 7 bases in the middle. Germline-derived CDR1 and CDR2 are SEHNR and FQNEAQ (reference sequence). This CDR3 spans 11 amino acids.

The material sequenced was naive CD8+ T cells sorted from blood. The chain has TRBV7-9 and TRBJ2-3, with D uncertain. The source is a man aged 30 to 45 in good health. This CDR3 reads CASSPPNTQYF. The DNA for the CDR3 is TGTGCCAGCAGCCCCCCAAATACGCAGTATTTT.